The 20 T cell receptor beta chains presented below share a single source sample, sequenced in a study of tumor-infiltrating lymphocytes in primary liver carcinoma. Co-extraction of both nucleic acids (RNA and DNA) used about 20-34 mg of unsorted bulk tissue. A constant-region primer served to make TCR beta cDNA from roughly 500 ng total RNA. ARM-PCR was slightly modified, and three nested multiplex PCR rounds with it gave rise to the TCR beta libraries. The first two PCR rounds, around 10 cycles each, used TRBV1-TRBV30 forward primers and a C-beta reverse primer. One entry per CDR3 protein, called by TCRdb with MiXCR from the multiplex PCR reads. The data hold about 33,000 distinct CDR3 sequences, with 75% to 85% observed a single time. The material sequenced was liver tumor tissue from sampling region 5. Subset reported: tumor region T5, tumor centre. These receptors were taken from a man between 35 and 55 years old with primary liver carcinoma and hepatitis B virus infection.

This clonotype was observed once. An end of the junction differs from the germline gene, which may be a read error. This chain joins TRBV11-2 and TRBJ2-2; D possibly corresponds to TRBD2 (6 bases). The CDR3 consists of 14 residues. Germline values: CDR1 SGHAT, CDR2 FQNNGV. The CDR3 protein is CANSPDYWARELFF. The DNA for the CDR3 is TGTGCCAACAGCCCGGACTATTGGGCTCGGGAGCTGTTTTTT.

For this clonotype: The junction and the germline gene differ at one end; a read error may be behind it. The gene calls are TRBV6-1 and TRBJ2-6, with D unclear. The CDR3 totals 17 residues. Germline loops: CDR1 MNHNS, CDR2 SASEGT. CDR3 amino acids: CASSEGPAMGGANVLTF. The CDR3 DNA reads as TGTGCCAGTAGTGAAGGACCGGCCATGGGCGGGGCCAACGTCCTGACTTTC.

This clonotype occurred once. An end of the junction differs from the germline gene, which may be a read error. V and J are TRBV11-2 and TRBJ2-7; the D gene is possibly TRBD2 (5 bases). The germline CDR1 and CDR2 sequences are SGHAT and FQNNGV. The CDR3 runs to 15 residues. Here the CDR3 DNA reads TGTGCCAGTAGCTTCTCTCGGAGGAGCTACTACGAGCAATACTTC. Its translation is CASSFSRRSYYEQYF.

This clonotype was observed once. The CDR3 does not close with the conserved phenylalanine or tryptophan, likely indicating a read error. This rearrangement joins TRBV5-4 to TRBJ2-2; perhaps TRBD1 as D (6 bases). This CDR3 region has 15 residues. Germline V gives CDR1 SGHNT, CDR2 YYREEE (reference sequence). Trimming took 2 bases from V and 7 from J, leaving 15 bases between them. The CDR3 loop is CASSLQGLWIGELFL. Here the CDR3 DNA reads TGTGCCAGCAGCTTACAGGGCTTGTGGATCGGGGAGCTGTTTTTG.

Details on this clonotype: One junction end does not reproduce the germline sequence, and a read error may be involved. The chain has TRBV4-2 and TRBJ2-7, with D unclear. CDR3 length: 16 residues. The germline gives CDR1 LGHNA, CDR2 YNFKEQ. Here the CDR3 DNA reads TGTGCCAGCAGCCAAGACGAACAGACGAGATCCTACAAGCAGTACTTC. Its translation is CASSQDEQTRSYKQYF.

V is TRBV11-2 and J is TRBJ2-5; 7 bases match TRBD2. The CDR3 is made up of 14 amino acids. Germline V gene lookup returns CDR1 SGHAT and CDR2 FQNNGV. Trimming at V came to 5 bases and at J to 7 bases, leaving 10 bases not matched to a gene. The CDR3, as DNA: TGTGCCAGCAGCCCGGGACGGGGGAGGGTGACCCAGTACTTC. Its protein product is CASSPGRGRVTQYF.

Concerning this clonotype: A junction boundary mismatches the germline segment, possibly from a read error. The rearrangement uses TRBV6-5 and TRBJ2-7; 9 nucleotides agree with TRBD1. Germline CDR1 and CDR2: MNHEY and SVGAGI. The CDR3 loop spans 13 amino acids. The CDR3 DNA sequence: TGTGCCAGCAGTGTTCCACAGGGGGCAAAGCAGTATTTC. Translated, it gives CASSVPQGAKQYF.

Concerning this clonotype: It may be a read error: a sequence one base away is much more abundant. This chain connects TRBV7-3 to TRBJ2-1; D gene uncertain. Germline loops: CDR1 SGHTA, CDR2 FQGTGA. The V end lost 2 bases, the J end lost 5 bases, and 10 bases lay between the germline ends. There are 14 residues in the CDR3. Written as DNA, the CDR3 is TGTGCCAGCAGCTTATCTGACACACACAATGAGCAGTTCTTC. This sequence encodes CASSLSDTHNEQFF.

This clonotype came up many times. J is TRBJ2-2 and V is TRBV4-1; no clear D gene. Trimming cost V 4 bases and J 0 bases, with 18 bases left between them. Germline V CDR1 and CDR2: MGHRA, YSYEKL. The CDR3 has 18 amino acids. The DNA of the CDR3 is TGCGCCAGCAGCCTGACCAAGAAATGGACGTCGAACACCGGGGAGCTGTTTTTT. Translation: CASSLTKKWTSNTGELFF.

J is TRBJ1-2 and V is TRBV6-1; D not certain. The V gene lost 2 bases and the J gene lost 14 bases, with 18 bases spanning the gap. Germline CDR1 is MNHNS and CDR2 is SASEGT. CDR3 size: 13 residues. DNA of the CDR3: TGTGCCAGCAGTGAACAGGTGTCTAATGGCAAGACCTTC. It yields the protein CASSEQVSNGKTF.

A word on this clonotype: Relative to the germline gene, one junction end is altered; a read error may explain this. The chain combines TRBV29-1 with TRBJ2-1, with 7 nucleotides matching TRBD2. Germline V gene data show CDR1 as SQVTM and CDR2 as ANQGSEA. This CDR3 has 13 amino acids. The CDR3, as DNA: TGTAACCTACCGGGACTACGAGACAATGAGCAGTTCTTC. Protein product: CNLPGLRDNEQFF.

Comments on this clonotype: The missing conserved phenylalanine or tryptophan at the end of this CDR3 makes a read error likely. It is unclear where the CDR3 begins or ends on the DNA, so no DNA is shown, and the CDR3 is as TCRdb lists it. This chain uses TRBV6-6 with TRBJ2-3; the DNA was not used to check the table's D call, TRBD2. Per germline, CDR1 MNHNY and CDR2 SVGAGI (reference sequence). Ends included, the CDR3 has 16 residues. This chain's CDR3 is CASSSSGRDMGDTQCL.

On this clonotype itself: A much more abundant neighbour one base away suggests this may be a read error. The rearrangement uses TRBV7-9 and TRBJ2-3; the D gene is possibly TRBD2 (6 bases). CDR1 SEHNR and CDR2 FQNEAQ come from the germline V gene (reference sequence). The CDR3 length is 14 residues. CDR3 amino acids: CPSSLAVRMDTQYF. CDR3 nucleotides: TGTCCCAGCAGCTTAGCGGTGAGGATGGATACGCAGTATTTT.

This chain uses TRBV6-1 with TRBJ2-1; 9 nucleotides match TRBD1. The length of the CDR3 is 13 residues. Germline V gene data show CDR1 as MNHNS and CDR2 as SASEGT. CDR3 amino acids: CGRDRASYNEQFF. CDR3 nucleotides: TGTGGCAGGGACAGGGCGTCCTACAATGAGCAGTTCTTC.

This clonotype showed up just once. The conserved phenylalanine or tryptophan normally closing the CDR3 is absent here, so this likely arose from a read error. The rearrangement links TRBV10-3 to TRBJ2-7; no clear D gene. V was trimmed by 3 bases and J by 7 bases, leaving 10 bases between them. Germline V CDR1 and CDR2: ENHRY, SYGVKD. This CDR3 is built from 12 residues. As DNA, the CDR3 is TGTGCCATCAGTGAAATCGGGCAAGAGCAGTACCTC. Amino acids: CAISEIGQEQYL.

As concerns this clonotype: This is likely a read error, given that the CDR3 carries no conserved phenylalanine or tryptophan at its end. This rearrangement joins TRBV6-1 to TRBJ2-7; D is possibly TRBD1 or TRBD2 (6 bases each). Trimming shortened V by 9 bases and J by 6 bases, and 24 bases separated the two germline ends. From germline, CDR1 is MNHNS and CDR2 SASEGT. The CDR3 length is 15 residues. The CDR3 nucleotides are TGTGCCAGGAGCCTGACTAGAGGGGGACGGGGCGAGCAGTACTCC. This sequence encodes CARSLTRGGRGEQYS.

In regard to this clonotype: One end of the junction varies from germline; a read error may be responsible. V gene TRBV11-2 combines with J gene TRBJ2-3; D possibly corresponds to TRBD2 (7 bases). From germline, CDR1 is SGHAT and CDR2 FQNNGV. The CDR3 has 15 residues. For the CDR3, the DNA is TGTGCCGGCAGCTTAGAGGGGGGGAACACAGGTATGCAGTATTTT. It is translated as CAGSLEGGNTGMQYF.

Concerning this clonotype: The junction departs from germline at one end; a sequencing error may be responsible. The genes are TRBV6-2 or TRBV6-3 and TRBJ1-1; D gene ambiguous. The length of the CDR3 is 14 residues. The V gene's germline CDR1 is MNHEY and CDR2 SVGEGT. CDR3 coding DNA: TGTACCAGCAGTAACTGGTTGGGCTCCACTGAAGCTTTCTTT. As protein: CTSSNWLGSTEAFF.

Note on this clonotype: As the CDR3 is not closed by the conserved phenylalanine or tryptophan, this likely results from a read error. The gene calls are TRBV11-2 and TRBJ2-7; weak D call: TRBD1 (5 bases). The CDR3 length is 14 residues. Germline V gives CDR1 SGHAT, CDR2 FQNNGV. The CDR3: CASSSRTRGYEQYI. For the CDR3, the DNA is TGCGCCAGCAGCTCTCGGACAAGGGGCTACGAGCAGTACATC.

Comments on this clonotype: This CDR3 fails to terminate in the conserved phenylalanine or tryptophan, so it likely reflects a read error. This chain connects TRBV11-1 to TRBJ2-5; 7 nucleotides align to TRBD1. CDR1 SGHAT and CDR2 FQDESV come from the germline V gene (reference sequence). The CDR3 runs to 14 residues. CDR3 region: CTNSGQVEVETQYS. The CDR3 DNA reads TGTACCAACAGTGGACAGGTGGAGGTGGAGACCCAGTACTCC.